Shown below are 12 T cell receptor beta chains from a single sample sequenced in a study of post-analysis software for immune sequencing data. Unique molecular identifiers had been added to the TCR beta cDNA libraries. MiXCR, applied by TCRdb to the PCR reads, yields one record per CDR3 protein. The sample carries under 900,000 distinct CDR3 sequences, under 70% recorded once. Broader study findings: A few TRBV segments occurring more often in patients than controls included TRBV5-6, TRBV5-1 and TRBV20-1.

For these receptors, no antigen is known. The sequenced sample consisted of blood. The receptor source for this set is a girl aged 10-17 years with multiple sclerosis.

The chain is built from TRBV12-3 or TRBV12-4 and TRBJ2-5; D call uncertain. The CDR3 totals 13 residues. V was pared by 7 bases and J by 3 bases, with 12 bases between. The DNA for the CDR3 is TGTGCCAGCACCCTGGCGCACAAAGAGACCCAGTACTTC. It codes for CASTLAHKETQYF.

The chain joins TRBV12-3 or TRBV12-4 to TRBJ2-1; D might be TRBD2 (6 bases). The CDR3 loop spans 11 amino acids. V shed 11 bases and J shed 6 bases, with 11 bases lying between them. The CDR3 reads CAAGGFNEQFF. The CDR3 DNA is TGTGCCGCCGGGGGTTTCAATGAGCAGTTCTTC.

In its sample, this clonotype was seen once. This chain uses TRBV20-1 with TRBJ2-7; D might be TRBD2 (6 bases). CDR3 length equals 18 residues. The V and J ends lost 0 bases and 0 bases respectively, with 21 bases between them. Per germline, CDR1 DFQATT and CDR2 SNEGSKA (reference sequence). CDR3 in DNA: TGCAGTGCTAGAGATGGGTTGAAAGCATGGCGGGGCTCCTACGAGCAGTACTTC. As protein: CSARDGLKAWRGSYEQYF.

As to this clonotype: At one end the junction does not follow the germline gene, possibly because of a read error. The J gene is TRBJ2-3, the V gene TRBV7-2, with D unresolved. Germline lookup yields CDR1 SGHTA and CDR2 FQGNSA. CDR3 length: 14 residues. In DNA form, the CDR3 reads TGTGCCAGCAGCTTAGGACTCATCACAGATACGCGGTATTTT. This translates into CASSLGLITDTRYF.

This chain connects TRBV20-1 to TRBJ2-5, with D possibly TRBD2 on 5 matching bases. The end of the DNA is better explained by TRBJ2-7, so the J call may be wrong. The CDR3 covers 15 residues. Germline CDR1 and CDR2: DFQATT and SNEGSKA (reference sequence). The CDR3 nucleotides are TGCAGTGCTAGAGATCGACGAGGGTTACCCTACGAGCAGTACTTC. Translating it yields CSARDRRGLPYEQYF.

This chain uses TRBV20-1 with TRBJ2-7; tentative D call: TRBD2 (7 bases). V lost 8 bases to trimming and J lost 5 bases, with 25 bases between them. The CDR3 runs to 15 residues. Germline CDR1 and CDR2: DFQATT and SNEGSKA (reference sequence). CDR3 amino acids: CSSSQEGGSKDEQYF. The CDR3 DNA sequence: TGCAGTTCTTCACAGGAGGGGGGGAGCAAAGACGAGCAGTACTTC.

This chain links TRBV20-1 with TRBJ2-1; the match to TRBD2 covers 8 bases. With V trimmed by 1 base and J by 8 bases, 4 bases remained unmatched. This CDR3 spans 13 amino acids. Germline CDR1 and CDR2: DFQATT and SNEGSKA (reference sequence). The CDR3 DNA reads TGCAGTGCTAGAGCGGCGGGAGGCCATGAGCAGTTCTTC. The encoded protein is CSARAAGGHEQFF.

CDR3: CATSDSLGTRGSPREQFF. CDR3 coding DNA: TGTGCCACCAGTGATTCCCTGGGGACTCGCGGGAGCCCCAGAGAGCAGTTCTTC. V usage is TRBV24-1 and J usage is TRBJ2-1, with TRBD2 matching 7 bases. With V trimmed by 2 bases and J by 10 bases, 19 bases remained unmatched. The CDR3 contains 18 residues. The germline gives CDR1 KGHDR, CDR2 SFDVKD.

In its sample, this clonotype was seen a few times. V is TRBV29-1 and J is TRBJ2-5; 11 bases map to TRBD2. The CDR3 is 14 residues long. Per germline, CDR1 SQVTM and CDR2 ANQGSEA. V gave up 4 bases and J gave up 4 bases; unmatched junction bases: 5. CDR3 amino acids: CSVGLAGGLETQYF. DNA of the CDR3: TGCAGCGTTGGATTAGCGGGGGGGCTAGAGACCCAGTACTTC.

The rearrangement uses TRBV14 and TRBJ2-5; D is possibly TRBD1 (6 bases). Germline V gene data show CDR1 as SGHDN and CDR2 as FVKESK. The V gene lost 7 bases and the J gene lost 0 bases, with 15 bases spanning the gap. The CDR3 is 15 amino acids. CDR3 bases: TGTGCCAGCACCCAGGGACATACGTACCAAGAGACCCAGTACTTC. Translated: CASTQGHTYQETQYF. The variable domain in full, with the rest retrieved from reference TRBV14 and TRBJ2-5, is EAGVTQFPSHSVIEKGQTVTLRCDPISGHDNLYWYRRVMGKEIKFLLHFVKESKQDESGMPNNRFLAERTGGTYSTLKVQPAELEDSGVYFCASTQGHTYQETQYFGPGTRLLVL.

The J gene is TRBJ2-1, the V gene TRBV7-2, with 9 positions matching TRBD1. V shed 5 bases and J 8 bases; nucleotides not matched to a gene: 13. CDR1 and CDR2 from the germline V gene are SGHTA and FQGNSA. The length of the CDR3 is 16 residues. In DNA form, the CDR3 reads TGTGCCAGCAGCCCCCGGACAGGGGCTTTTACCCATGAGCAGTTCTTC. This codes for CASSPRTGAFTHEQFF.

The chain links TRBV5-1 to TRBJ2-2; TRBD2 matches 8 bases. CDR3 size: 16 residues. V trimming: 3 bases; J trimming: 4 bases; junction bases outside the gene matches: 8. Germline V gene lookup returns CDR1 SGHRS and CDR2 YFSETQ. The CDR3 sequence is CASSYLAGGPTGELFF. CDR3 sequence (DNA): TGCGCCAGCAGCTACCTTGCGGGGGGCCCCACCGGGGAGCTGTTTTTT. Full variable domain (missing parts from reference TRBV5-1 and TRBJ2-2): KAGVTQTPRYLIKTRGQQVTLSCSPISGHRSVSWYQQTPGQGLQFLFEYFSETQRNKGNFPGRFSGRQFSNSRSEMNVSTLELGDSALYLCASSYLAGGPTGELFFGEGSRLTVL.